This T cell receptor beta chain was retrieved from a study of cytomegalovirus exposure and HLA in healthy donors. Germline loops: CDR1 MRHNA, CDR2 SNTAGT. V lost 8 bases to trimming and J lost 4 bases, with 14 bases between them. The CDR3 has 14 amino acids. A multiplex PCR was run with 60 Vbeta primers and 13 Jbeta primers. Only in-frame clones appear in the TCRdb table, and some are missing; sequencing was by immunoSEQ multiplex PCR. The repertoire has around 110,000 clones, 70% to 80% of them found once; the top ten carry roughly 1.6%. Worth noting for this clone: The antigen is unknown.

Study results and limitations: A later analysis found common viral pathogens apparently linked to several of the most significant clusters. The CMV antigen specificity of a few CMV-associated chains was confirmed through in vitro analysis.

The TCR comes from a woman aged 18-29 years in good health and CMV-seronegative. The specimen sequenced was PBMCs. The chain recombines TRBV6-4 with TRBJ2-2, with D perhaps matching TRBD2 (6 bases). CDR3 nucleotides: TGTGCCAGCGGAGGGGATGGGAGCACCGGGGAGCTGTTTTTT. This sequence encodes CASGGDGSTGELFF.